This T cell receptor (beta chain) came from a study of shared clonotypes between healthy human individuals. The table came from immunoSEQ multiplex PCR; TCRdb's copy has only in-frame clones and leaves some out. Counted here are about 680,000 clones, approximately 73% occurring once; the ten biggest clones make up around 1.8%. Sequences were obtained from memory CD4+ T cells sorted from blood. Stated subset: CD45RA-negative fraction. The origin of this receptor is a woman under 40 in good health.

In DNA, the CDR3 is TGTGCCAGCTCACCAGGGATGCCACTCTCAGGGGAGACCCAGTACTTC. It is translated as CASSPGMPLSGETQYF. This chain links TRBV18 with TRBJ2-5; D may be TRBD1 (5 bases). The germline gives CDR1 KGHSH, CDR2 LQKENI. Trimming took 2 bases from V and 5 from J, leaving 18 bases between them. There are 16 residues in the CDR3.